Following are 16 T cell receptor beta chains from one sample sequenced in a study of shared clonotypes between healthy human individuals. The data were produced by immunoSEQ multiplex PCR, yet TCRdb's version contains in-frame clones alone and is incomplete. The sample consists of roughly 300,000 clones, around 70% of them appearing once. The sample comprised memory CD4+ T cells sorted from blood. The subset: CD45RA-negative fraction. Every receptor here comes from a man younger than 40 in good health.

The rearrangement uses TRBV6-5 and TRBJ1-3; maybe TRBD1 (6 bases). There are 14 residues in the CDR3. The germline V and J ends were trimmed by 6 bases and 4 bases, with 13 bases remaining between them. Germline V gene lookup returns CDR1 MNHEY and CDR2 SVGAGI. CDR3: CASSPDSLGNTIYF. As DNA, the CDR3 is TGTGCCAGCAGCCCGGACAGTTTAGGAAACACCATATATTTT.

This clone was seen just once. V usage is TRBV6-9 and J usage is TRBJ2-7; D might be TRBD1 (6 bases). CDR1 MNHGY and CDR2 SVAAGI come from the germline V gene. Trimming shortened V by 5 bases and J by 2 bases, and 10 bases separated the two germline ends. The CDR3 extends over 13 amino acids. Here the CDR3 reads CASSRTDPYEQYF. CDR3 bases: TGTGCCAGCAGTCGGACAGATCCCTACGAGCAGTACTTC.

The chain couples TRBV11-2 to TRBJ2-7; D ambiguous. Per the germline V gene, CDR1 is SGHAT and CDR2 is FQNNGV. With 0 bases removed from V and 9 bases from J, the gap between germline ends came to 15 bases. This CDR3 has 14 amino acids. DNA for the CDR3: TGTGCCAGCAGCTTAGACAGGAGCTCCGGCGGGCAGTACTTC. Translated: CASSLDRSSGGQYF.

CDR3 sequence reads: CATEGRGKNEQYF. The CDR3 DNA reads as TGTGCCACCGAGGGACGCGGGAAAAACGAGCAGTACTTC. V gene TRBV6-5 combines with J gene TRBJ2-7; weak D call: TRBD2 (6 bases). The CDR3 runs 13 residues. Per the germline V gene, CDR1 is MNHEY and CDR2 is SVGAGI. Between the trimmed V and J ends, which lost 10 bases and 5 bases, there was a span of 18 bases.

The J gene is TRBJ1-5, the V gene TRBV14; weak D call: TRBD1 (6 bases). V lost 9 bases and J 5 bases, leaving 26 bases between the germline ends. The germline CDR1 and CDR2 sequences are SGHDN and FVKESK. The CDR3 consists of 17 residues. The DNA for the CDR3 is TGTGCCAGAACATTATACGGACAGAAGAAACGGTATCAGCCCCAGCATTTT. Translating gives CARTLYGQKKRYQPQHF.

V gene TRBV28 combines with J gene TRBJ1-1; TRBD1 might be the D (5 bases). V lost 8 bases, J lost 11 bases, and 18 bases lay in between. Germline assignment: CDR1 MDHEN and CDR2 SYDVKM. The CDR3 totals 12 residues. This CDR3 is CASVDRGLVAFF. The CDR3 nucleotides read TGTGCCAGCGTGGATCGGGGACTTGTGGCTTTCTTT.

The chain joins TRBV28 to TRBJ2-7; D remains unclear. CDR1 is MDHEN, CDR2 SYDVKM, per germline. There are 14 residues in the CDR3. Trimming stripped 6 bases from V and 2 bases from J, with 14 bases between. Here the CDR3 DNA reads TGTGCCAGCAGCGCCCGGAGTCGAACCTACGAGCAGTACTTC. Residues: CASSARSRTYEQYF.

This rearrangement joins TRBV4-2 to TRBJ2-3; D remains unclear. CDR1 and CDR2 from the germline V gene are LGHNA and YNFKEQ. This CDR3 contains 11 residues. Trimming stripped 11 bases from V and 4 bases from J, with 10 bases between. Here the CDR3 reads CAVGWADTQYF. The CDR3 DNA follows: TGTGCCGTGGGTTGGGCAGATACGCAGTATTTT.

The genes are TRBV6-6 and TRBJ2-1; weak D call: TRBD2 (5 bases). Germline CDR1 is MNHNY and CDR2 is SVGAGI (reference sequence). The CDR3 covers 13 residues. Deletions cut 5 bases from V and 1 base from J, with 6 bases between. CDR3 residues: CASSPGSYNEQFF. In nucleotides, the CDR3 is TGTGCCAGCAGTCCGGGGTCCTACAATGAGCAGTTCTTC.

This clone showed up just a few times. This chain connects TRBV7-9 to TRBJ1-1; TRBD1 aligns across 10 bases. Trimming removed 6 bases from V and 1 base from J; junction bases left unmatched: 8. CDR3 length: 16 residues. Germline loops: CDR1 SEHNR, CDR2 FQNEAQ (reference sequence). The CDR3 is CASSQQGTGANTEAFF. The CDR3, as DNA: TGTGCCAGCAGTCAACAAGGGACAGGGGCGAACACTGAAGCTTTCTTT.

The chain uses TRBV27 and TRBJ2-6; D gene uncertain. CDR3 length: 15 residues. The germline V gene has CDR1 MNHEY and CDR2 SMNVEV (reference sequence). V was pared by 7 bases and J by 0 bases, with 10 bases between. CDR3 nucleotides: TGTGCCAGCACCCTGCTTACCTCTGGGGCCAACGTCCTGACTTTC. Protein: CASTLLTSGANVLTF. The entire variable domain, with the rest obtained from reference TRBV27 and TRBJ2-6, is as follows: EAQVTQNPRYLITVTGKKLTVTCSQNMNHEYMSWYRQDPGLGLRQIYYSMNVEVTDKGDVPEGYKVSRKEKRNFPLILESPSPNQTSLYFCASTLLTSGANVLTFGAGSRLTVL.

This chain connects TRBV7-2 to TRBJ1-5; D not resolved. The CDR3 has 13 residues. Per germline, CDR1 SGHTA and CDR2 FQGNSA. V lost 0 bases and J 4 bases, leaving 4 bases between the germline ends. The CDR3 DNA reads TGTGCCAGCAGCTTAGCTGTTAATCAGCCCCAGCATTTT. This gives the protein CASSLAVNQPQHF.

This clone was seen more than once but under ten times. V and J are TRBV11-2 and TRBJ2-7; 9 bases map to TRBD1. The J segment lost 6 bases and the V segment lost 5 bases, leaving 11 bases of the junction unmatched. Germline V CDR1 and CDR2: SGHAT, FQNNGV. The length of the CDR3 is 15 residues. The CDR3 protein is CASSPTGTGRFEQYF. The CDR3 coding sequence is TGTGCCAGCAGCCCAACCGGGACAGGGAGGTTCGAGCAGTACTTC.

This clone was counted between two and nine times. This chain connects TRBV11-2 to TRBJ2-3, with a weak D call TRBD2 (6 bases). The CDR3 is 15 amino acids. Trimming cost V 1 base and J 2 bases, with 10 bases left between them. Germline V lookup: CDR1 SGHAT, CDR2 FQNNGV. The CDR3 reads CASSLGGNPTDTQYF. The CDR3 nucleotides are TGTGCCAGCAGCTTAGGCGGGAATCCCACAGATACGCAGTATTTT.

In its sample, this clone was seen a few times. The chain is built from TRBV10-3 and TRBJ1-3; tentative D call: TRBD1 (6 bases). From germline, CDR1 is ENHRY and CDR2 SYGVKD. Trimming took off 6 bases at V and 3 bases at J, with 9 bases between the two ends. The CDR3 consists of 13 residues. The CDR3 region is CAISQDSGNTIYF. DNA of the CDR3: TGTGCCATCAGCCAGGACAGTGGAAACACCATATATTTT.

The DNA for the CDR3 is TGTGCCAGCAGTTTATTGCGGGGGCGGAACACTGAAGCTTTCTTT. As protein: CASSLLRGRNTEAFF. The V call is TRBV28, the J call TRBJ1-1; D perhaps matches TRBD1 (6 bases). The CDR3 runs 15 residues. Trimming stripped 1 base from V and 1 base from J, with 10 bases between. Germline CDR1 and CDR2: MDHEN and SYDVKM. The full variable domain, rest sourced from reference TRBV28 and TRBJ1-1, is DVKVTQSSRYLVKRTGEKVFLECVQDMDHENMFWYRQDPGLGLRLIYFSYDVKMKEKGDIPEGYSVSREKKERFSLILESASTNQTSMYLCASSLLRGRNTEAFFGQGTRLTVV.